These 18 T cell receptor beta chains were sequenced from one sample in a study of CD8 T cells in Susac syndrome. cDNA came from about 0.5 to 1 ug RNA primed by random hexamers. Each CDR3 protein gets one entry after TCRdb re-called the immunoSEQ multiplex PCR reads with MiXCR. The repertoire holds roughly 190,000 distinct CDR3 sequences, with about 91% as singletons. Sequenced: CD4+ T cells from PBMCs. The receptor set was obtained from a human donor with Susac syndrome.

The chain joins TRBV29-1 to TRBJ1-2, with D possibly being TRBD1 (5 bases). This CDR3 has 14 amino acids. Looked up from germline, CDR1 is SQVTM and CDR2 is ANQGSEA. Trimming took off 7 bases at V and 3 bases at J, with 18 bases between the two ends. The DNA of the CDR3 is TGCAGCGCCCTGCCCCTACAGGTTTACTATGGCTACACCTTC. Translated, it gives CSALPLQVYYGYTF. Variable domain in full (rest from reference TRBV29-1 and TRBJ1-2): SAVISQKPSRDICQRGTSLTIQCQVDSQVTMMFWYRQQPGQSLTLIATANQGSEATYESGFVIDKFPISRPNLTFSTLTVSNMSPEDSSIYLCSALPLQVYYGYTFGSGTRLTVV.

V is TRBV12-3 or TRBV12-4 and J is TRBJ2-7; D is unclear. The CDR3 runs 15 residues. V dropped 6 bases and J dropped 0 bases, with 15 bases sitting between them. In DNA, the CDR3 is TGTGCCAGCAGCCCCAGGATTGAATACTCCTACGAGCAGTACTTC. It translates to CASSPRIEYSYEQYF.

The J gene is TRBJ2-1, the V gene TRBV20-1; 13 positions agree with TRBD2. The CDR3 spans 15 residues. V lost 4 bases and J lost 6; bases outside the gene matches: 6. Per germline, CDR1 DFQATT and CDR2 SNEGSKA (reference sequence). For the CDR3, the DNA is TGCAGTGCTACCGGGACTAGCGGGAAATCCAATGAGCAGTTCTTC. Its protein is CSATGTSGKSNEQFF.

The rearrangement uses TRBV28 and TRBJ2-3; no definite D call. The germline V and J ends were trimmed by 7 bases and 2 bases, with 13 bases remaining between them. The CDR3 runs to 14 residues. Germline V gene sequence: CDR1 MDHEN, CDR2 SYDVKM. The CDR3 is CASMKAGYTDTQYF. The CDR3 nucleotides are TGTGCCAGCATGAAAGCAGGATACACAGATACGCAGTATTTT.

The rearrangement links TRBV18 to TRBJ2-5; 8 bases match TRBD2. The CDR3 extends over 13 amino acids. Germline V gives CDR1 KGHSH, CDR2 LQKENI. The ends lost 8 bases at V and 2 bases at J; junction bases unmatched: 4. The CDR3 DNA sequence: TGTGCCAGCAGCGGGGGAAATCAAGAGACCCAGTACTTC. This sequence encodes CASSGGNQETQYF.

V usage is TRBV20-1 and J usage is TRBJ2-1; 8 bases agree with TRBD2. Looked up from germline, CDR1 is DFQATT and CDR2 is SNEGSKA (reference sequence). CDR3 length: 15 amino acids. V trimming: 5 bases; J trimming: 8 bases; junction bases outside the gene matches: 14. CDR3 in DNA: TGCAGTGCTGTTAGCGGGAAAAAGGTTTTGCATGAGCAGTTCTTC. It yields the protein CSAVSGKKVLHEQFF.

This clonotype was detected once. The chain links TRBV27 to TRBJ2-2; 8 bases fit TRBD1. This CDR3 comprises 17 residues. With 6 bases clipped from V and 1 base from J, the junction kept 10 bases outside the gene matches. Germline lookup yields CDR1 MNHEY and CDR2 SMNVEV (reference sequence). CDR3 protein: CASSTGTGIMNTGELFF. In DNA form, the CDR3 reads TGTGCCAGCAGCACCGGGACAGGAATTATGAACACCGGGGAGCTGTTTTTT.

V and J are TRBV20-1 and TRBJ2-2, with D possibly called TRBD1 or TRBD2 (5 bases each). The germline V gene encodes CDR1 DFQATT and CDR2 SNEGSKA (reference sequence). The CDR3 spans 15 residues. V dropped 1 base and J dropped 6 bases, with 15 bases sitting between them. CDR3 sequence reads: CSARGNSQGAGELFF. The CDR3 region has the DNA TGCAGTGCTAGAGGAAACAGTCAGGGAGCCGGGGAGCTGTTTTTT.

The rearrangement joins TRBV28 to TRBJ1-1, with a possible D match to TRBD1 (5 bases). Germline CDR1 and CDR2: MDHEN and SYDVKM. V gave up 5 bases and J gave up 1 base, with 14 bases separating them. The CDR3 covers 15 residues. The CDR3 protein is CASSVQGGGNTEAFF. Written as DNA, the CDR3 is TGTGCCAGCAGTGTGCAGGGAGGAGGGAACACTGAAGCTTTCTTT.

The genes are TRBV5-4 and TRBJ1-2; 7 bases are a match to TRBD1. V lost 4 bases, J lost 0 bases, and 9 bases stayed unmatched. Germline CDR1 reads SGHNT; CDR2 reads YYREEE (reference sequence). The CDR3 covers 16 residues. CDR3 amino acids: CASSAREGAPNYGYTF. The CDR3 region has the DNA TGTGCCAGCAGCGCCCGCGAGGGGGCGCCTAACTATGGCTACACCTTC.

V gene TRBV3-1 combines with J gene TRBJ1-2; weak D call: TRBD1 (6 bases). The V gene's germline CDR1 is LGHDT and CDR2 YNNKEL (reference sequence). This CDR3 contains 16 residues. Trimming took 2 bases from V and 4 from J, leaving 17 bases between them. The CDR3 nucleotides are TGTGCCAGCAGCCAACAATTTACAGGGAGAAGCTATGGCTACACCTTC. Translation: CASSQQFTGRSYGYTF.

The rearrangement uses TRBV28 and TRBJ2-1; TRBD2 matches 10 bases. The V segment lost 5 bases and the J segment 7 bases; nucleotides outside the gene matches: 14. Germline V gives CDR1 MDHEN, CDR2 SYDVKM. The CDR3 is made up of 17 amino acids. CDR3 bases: TGTGCCAGCAGTATTACCATCGGACTAGCGGCGATGAATGAGCAGTTCTTC. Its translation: CASSITIGLAAMNEQFF.

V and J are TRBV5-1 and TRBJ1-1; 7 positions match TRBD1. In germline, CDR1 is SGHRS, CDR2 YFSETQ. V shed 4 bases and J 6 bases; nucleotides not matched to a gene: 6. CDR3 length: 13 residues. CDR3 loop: CASSINRGPEAFF. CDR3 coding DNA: TGCGCCAGCAGCATTAACAGGGGACCTGAAGCTTTCTTT.

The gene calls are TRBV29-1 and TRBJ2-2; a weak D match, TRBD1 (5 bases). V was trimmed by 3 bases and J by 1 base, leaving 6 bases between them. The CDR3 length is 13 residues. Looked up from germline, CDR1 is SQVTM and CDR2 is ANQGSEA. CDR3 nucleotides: TGCAGCGTTGACCAGGGGAACACCGGGGAGCTGTTTTTT. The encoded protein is CSVDQGNTGELFF.

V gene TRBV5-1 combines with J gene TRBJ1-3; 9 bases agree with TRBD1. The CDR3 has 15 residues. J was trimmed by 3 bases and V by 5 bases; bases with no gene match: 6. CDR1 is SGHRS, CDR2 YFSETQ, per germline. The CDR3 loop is CASSLTGGSGNTIYF. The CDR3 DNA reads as TGCGCCAGCAGTTTAACAGGGGGCAGTGGAAACACCATATATTTT.

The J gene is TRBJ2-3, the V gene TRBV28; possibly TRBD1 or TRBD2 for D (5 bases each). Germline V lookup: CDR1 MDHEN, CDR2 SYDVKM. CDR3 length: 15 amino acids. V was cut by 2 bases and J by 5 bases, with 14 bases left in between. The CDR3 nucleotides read TGTGCCAGCAGTTTACGGCAGGGAGAAAAAGATACGCAGTATTTT. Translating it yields CASSLRQGEKDTQYF. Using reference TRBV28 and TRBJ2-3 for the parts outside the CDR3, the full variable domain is DVKVTQSSRYLVKRTGEKVFLECVQDMDHENMFWYRQDPGLGLRLIYFSYDVKMKEKGDIPEGYSVSREKKERFSLILESASTNQTSMYLCASSLRQGEKDTQYFGPGTRLTVL.

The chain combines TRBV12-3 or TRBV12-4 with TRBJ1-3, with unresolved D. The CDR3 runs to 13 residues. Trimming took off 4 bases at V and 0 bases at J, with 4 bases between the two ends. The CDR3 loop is CASSSSSGNTIYF. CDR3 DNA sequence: TGTGCCAGCAGTTCGAGCTCTGGAAACACCATATATTTT.

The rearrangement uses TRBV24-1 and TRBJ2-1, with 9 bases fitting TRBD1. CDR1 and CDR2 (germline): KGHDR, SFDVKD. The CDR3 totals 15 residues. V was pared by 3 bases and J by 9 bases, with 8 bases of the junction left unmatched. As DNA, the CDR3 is TGTGCCACCAGTGATCCGGAACAGGGGGCATTTGAGCAGTTCTTC. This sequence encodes CATSDPEQGAFEQFF.